The next 7 T cell receptor beta chains were all read from a single sample in a study of blood T cell repertoires in COVID-19. TCRdb's table, derived via immunoSEQ multiplex PCR, lists solely in-frame clones and lacks some. The sample has about 150,000 clones; around 82% are singletons. Sequences were obtained from peripheral blood. These receptor sequences come from an elderly man with COVID-19, enrolled during active disease.

This sequence joins TRBV5-8 and TRBJ1-5; 8 bases map to TRBD1. The length of the CDR3 is 15 residues. Trimming took 4 bases from V and 1 from J; bases not matched to a gene: 4. CDR1 is SGHTS and CDR2 is YDEGEE in the germline V gene. The DNA for the CDR3 is TGTGCCAGCAGCCAGGGACAGGCGAGCAATCAGCCCCAGCATTTT. Residues: CASSQGQASNQPQHF.

V gene TRBV7-2 combines with J gene TRBJ2-3, with D possibly TRBD1 on 5 matching bases. In germline, CDR1 is SGHTA, CDR2 FQGNSA. The CDR3 runs 14 residues. Trimming removed 0 bases at V and 4 bases at J, with 8 bases between. The CDR3 bases are TGTGCCAGCAGCTTAGCTGCAGGGTCAGATACGCAGTATTTT. Amino acid sequence: CASSLAAGSDTQYF.

V usage is TRBV19 and J usage is TRBJ1-3, with D perhaps TRBD1 (6 bases). Trimming pared 10 bases from V and 1 base from J, leaving 11 bases between. The CDR3 sequence is 13 residues long. CDR1 LNHDA and CDR2 SQIVND come from the germline V gene (reference sequence). CDR3 nucleotides: TGTGCCACCAGAGGGGGATCTGGAAACACCATATATTTT. This gives the protein CATRGGSGNTIYF.

The chain links TRBV11-1 to TRBJ2-5; D call uncertain. The V gene's germline CDR1 is SGHAT and CDR2 FQDESV (reference sequence). The CDR3 contains 14 residues. Trimming shortened V by 1 base and J by 5 bases, and 11 bases separated the two germline ends. CDR3 nucleotide sequence: TGTGCCAGCAGCTTAGGCGCGGCAAGGGAGACCCAGTACTTC. It yields the protein CASSLGAARETQYF. Full variable domain (missing parts from reference TRBV11-1 and TRBJ2-5): EAEVAQSPRYKITEKSQAVAFWCDPISGHATLYWYRQILGQGPELLVQFQDESVVDDSQLPKDRFSAERLKGVDSTLKIQPAELGDSAMYLCASSLGAARETQYFGPGTRLLVL.

The rearrangement uses TRBV2 and TRBJ2-7; D might be TRBD2 (7 bases). V lost 0 bases to trimming and J lost 3 bases, with 12 bases between them. The CDR3 sequence is 15 residues long. Germline loops: CDR1 SNHLY, CDR2 FYNNEI. The CDR3 sequence: CASSEAQGTNYEQYF. In DNA, the CDR3 is TGTGCCAGCAGTGAAGCTCAGGGGACTAACTACGAGCAGTACTTC. Using reference TRBV2 and TRBJ2-7 for the parts outside the CDR3, the full variable domain is EPEVTQTPSHQVTQMGQEVILRCVPISNHLYFYWYRQILGQKVEFLVSFYNNEISEKSEIFDDQFSVERPDGSNFTLKIRSTKLEDSAMYFCASSEAQGTNYEQYFGPGTRLTVT.

As DNA, the CDR3 is TGTGCCAGCAGCTCACGCCCCACGACAGGGGCCTACGAGCAGTACTTC. It specifies CASSSRPTTGAYEQYF. The chain combines TRBV28 with TRBJ2-7, with 8 bases identical to TRBD1. Germline CDR1 reads MDHEN; CDR2 reads SYDVKM. Trimming took 6 bases from V and 2 from J; bases not matched to a gene: 12. The CDR3 extends over 16 amino acids.

The V call is TRBV3-1 (or the pseudogene TRBV3-2), the J call TRBJ2-5; a possible D gene is TRBD2 (6 bases). This CDR3 has 14 amino acids. Trimming pared 3 bases from V and 1 base from J, leaving 9 bases between. The V gene's germline CDR1 is LGHDT and CDR2 YNNKEL (reference sequence). The CDR3 DNA follows: TGTGCCAGCAGCCAGCGGGACGCCCAAGAGACCCAGTACTTC. Protein product: CASSQRDAQETQYF.